The 21 T cell receptor beta chains reported below all come from one sample, sequenced in a study of PD-1 blockade in classical Hodgkin lymphoma. Assay used: immunoSEQ multiplex PCR; TCRdb lists only in-frame clones, some missing. The table records about 28,000 clones, 70% to 90% of them present only once. All patients experienced relapse after autologous stem cell transplantation, and brentuximab vedotin exposure was variable. From thawed PBMCs, CD8+ T cells were isolated by magnetic negative selection. The source was CD8+ T cells from blood, collected at baseline. These receptor sequences come from a human donor with classical Hodgkin lymphoma.

The V call is TRBV2, the J call TRBJ1-2; 9 nucleotides agree with TRBD1. Unmatched junction bases numbered 4, after V lost 6 bases and J lost 2 bases. Germline CDR1 SNHLY, CDR2 FYNNEI. The CDR3 has 14 amino acids. The CDR3 spells CASSGTGRNYGYTF. For the CDR3, the DNA is TGTGCCAGCAGCGGGACAGGGAGGAACTATGGCTACACCTTC.

The chain joins TRBV19 to TRBJ1-5; D unclear. The CDR3 covers 12 residues. Per germline, CDR1 LNHDA and CDR2 SQIVND (reference sequence). Trimming shortened V by 3 bases and J by 5 bases, and 5 bases separated the two germline ends. The chain's CDR3 is CASSIDYQPQHF. For the CDR3, the DNA is TGTGCCAGTAGTATTGATTATCAGCCCCAGCATTTT.

This chain joins TRBV5-8 and TRBJ1-5; D ambiguous. V shed 7 bases and J shed 0 bases, with 26 bases lying between them. Germline lookup yields CDR1 SGHTS and CDR2 YDEGEE. There are 19 residues in the CDR3. Written as DNA, the CDR3 is TGTGCCAGCGGGTCGAACCACTTAGACGGGAGCTATAGCAATCAGCCCCAGCATTTT. It codes for CASGSNHLDGSYSNQPQHF.

The V call is TRBV7-3, the J call TRBJ1-1; the D gene is possibly TRBD1 (6 bases). Looked up from germline, CDR1 is SGHTA and CDR2 is FQGTGA. The V end lost 1 base, the J end lost 1 base, and 13 bases lay between the germline ends. The CDR3 spans 16 residues. CDR3 bases: TGTGCCAGCAGCTTAAATCGAAGGGGGGAGAACACTGAAGCTTTCTTT. Its translation: CASSLNRRGENTEAFF.

This chain uses TRBV15 with TRBJ2-5; 7 bases agree with TRBD2. V trimming: 0 bases; J trimming: 1 base; junction bases outside the gene matches: 8. CDR3 length: 17 amino acids. Germline-derived CDR1 and CDR2 are LNHNV and YYDKDF (reference sequence). The chain's CDR3 is CATSRETRGRSQETQYF. The CDR3 nucleotides read TGTGCCACCAGCAGAGAAACCCGCGGGAGAAGCCAAGAGACCCAGTACTTC.

The chain employs TRBV9 and TRBJ2-5; tentatively, D is TRBD1 or TRBD2 (5 bases each). Trimming took off 3 bases at V and 1 base at J, with 13 bases between the two ends. Germline loops: CDR1 SGDLS, CDR2 YYNGEE. The CDR3 runs 15 residues. CDR3 nucleotides: TGTGCCAGCAGCGAGAGGGACCTGCCCCAAGAGACCCAGTACTTC. It is translated as CASSERDLPQETQYF.

The rearrangement joins TRBV6-5 to TRBJ1-4; D remains ambiguous. The V and J ends lost 8 bases and 2 bases respectively, with 6 bases between them. This CDR3 has 12 residues. From germline, CDR1 is MNHEY and CDR2 SVGAGI. CDR3 sequence (DNA): TGTGCCAGCTCCCCGACTAATGAAAAACTGTTTTTT. Residues: CASSPTNEKLFF.

The chain carries TRBV7-9 and TRBJ1-4; 7 nucleotides agree with TRBD1. The length of the CDR3 is 14 residues. Germline V lookup: CDR1 SEHNR, CDR2 FQNEAQ (reference sequence). J gave up 8 bases and V 5 bases, and 8 bases lay outside the gene matches. CDR3 in DNA: TGTGCCAGCAGCCCCGGGCAGGGGGGCGAAAAACTGTTTTTT. Translation gives CASSPGQGGEKLFF.

This sequence joins TRBV9 and TRBJ1-1; 7 bases are a match to TRBD1. J lost 6 bases, V lost 3 bases, and 5 bases had no gene match. The CDR3 covers 13 residues. Germline CDR1 is SGDLS and CDR2 is YYNGEE. The DNA for the CDR3 is TGTGCCAGCAGCGAAGGGGGCGCAGCTGAAGCTTTCTTT. Its protein is CASSEGGAAEAFF.

This clone was recorded once. The chain carries TRBV7-8 and TRBJ2-7; D possibly uses TRBD1 or TRBD2 (5 bases each). The V gene lost 4 bases and the J gene lost 0 bases, with 13 bases spanning the gap. Germline V lookup: CDR1 SGHVS, CDR2 FQNEAQ. This CDR3 region has 15 residues. The CDR3 loop reads CASSSRGMSSYEQYF. In DNA, the CDR3 is TGTGCCAGCAGCTCCCGGGGCATGAGCTCCTACGAGCAGTACTTC.

This chain uses TRBV7-9 with TRBJ1-4; 7 bases map to TRBD1. Germline values: CDR1 SEHNR, CDR2 FQNEAQ (reference sequence). This CDR3 has 17 amino acids. The junction had 19 bases not matched to a gene; V was cut back by 8 bases and J by 7 bases. This CDR3 reads CASGFPRGRQGSEKLFF. DNA of the CDR3: TGTGCCAGCGGTTTCCCCCGAGGGAGACAGGGCAGTGAAAAACTGTTTTTT.

The J gene is TRBJ2-2, the V gene TRBV4-1; 9 nucleotides agree with TRBD1. Trimming cost V 4 bases and J 1 base; bases outside gene matches: 4. Looked up from germline, CDR1 is MGHRA and CDR2 is YSYEKL. This CDR3 spans 16 amino acids. CDR3 in DNA: TGCGCCAGCAGCCGGTACAGGGGGCTGAACACCGGGGAGCTGTTTTTT. It specifies CASSRYRGLNTGELFF.

CDR3 DNA sequence: TGTGCCACCAGATCGGGGCAGCTCACTGGAAACACCATATATTTT. It encodes CATRSGQLTGNTIYF. This chain links TRBV15 with TRBJ1-3; possible D gene TRBD1, 5 bases. The V end lost 6 bases, the J end lost 2 bases, and 14 bases lay between the germline ends. Germline V gene lookup returns CDR1 LNHNV and CDR2 YYDKDF (reference sequence). The CDR3 is made up of 15 amino acids.

V and J are TRBV7-9 and TRBJ2-6; TRBD1 agrees at 11 bases. Germline V gene sequence: CDR1 SEHNR, CDR2 FQNEAQ (reference sequence). The trim removed 5 bases at V and 3 bases at J, leaving 6 bases unmatched. This CDR3 is built from 17 residues. The CDR3 loop reads CASSGTGGRLGANVLTF. The CDR3 DNA follows: TGTGCCAGCAGCGGGACAGGGGGTAGACTTGGGGCCAACGTCCTGACTTTC.

The rearrangement uses TRBV15 and TRBJ2-2; TRBD1 agrees at 7 bases. The CDR3 spans 11 residues. The germline gives CDR1 LNHNV, CDR2 YYDKDF (reference sequence). After removal of 8 bases from V and 10 bases from J, the junction contained 4 bases not matched to a gene. The DNA of the CDR3 is TGTGCCACCCGAGGGGGCCTGGAGCTGTTTTTT. It specifies CATRGGLELFF. Looking up the rest from reference TRBV15 and TRBJ2-2 gives the full variable domain: DAMVIQNPRYQVTQFGKPVTLSCSQTLNHNVMYWYQQKSSQAPKLLFHYYDKDFNNEADTPDNFQSRRPNTSFCFLDIRSPGLGDTAMYLCATRGGLELFFGEGSRLTVL.

This chain connects TRBV7-9 to TRBJ2-7, with D possibly called TRBD1 or TRBD2 (5 bases each). The CDR3 has 12 residues. The germline gives CDR1 SEHNR, CDR2 FQNEAQ (reference sequence). The ends were cut back, 5 bases at V and 5 bases at J, with 10 bases in the middle. For the CDR3, the DNA is TGTGCCAGCAGCCCGGGACCGGACGAGCAGTACTTC. Protein: CASSPGPDEQYF.

CDR3: CASGSGSSYNEQFF. The CDR3 DNA follows: TGTGCCAGCGGTAGCGGGAGTTCCTACAATGAGCAGTTCTTC. This chain connects TRBV27 to TRBJ2-1, with 9 nucleotides matching TRBD2. The germline V gene has CDR1 MNHEY and CDR2 SMNVEV (reference sequence). The J segment lost 1 base and the V segment lost 8 bases, leaving 3 bases of the junction unmatched. The CDR3 contains 14 residues.

This chain uses TRBV9 with TRBJ2-1; 10 nucleotides align to TRBD2. There are 15 residues in the CDR3. The J segment lost 6 bases and the V segment lost 0 bases, leaving 3 bases of the junction unmatched. Per germline, CDR1 SGDLS and CDR2 YYNGEE. The CDR3 spells CASSVAASGGNEQFF. The CDR3 DNA reads as TGTGCCAGCAGCGTAGCGGCTAGCGGGGGCAATGAGCAGTTCTTC.

The V and J genes are TRBV2 and TRBJ2-5; TRBD2 is a possible D gene (6 bases). Germline-derived CDR1 and CDR2 are SNHLY and FYNNEI. V lost 8 bases to trimming and J lost 2 bases, with 18 bases between them. CDR3 length equals 15 residues. The CDR3: CASGRRGNLQETQYF. CDR3 DNA sequence: TGTGCCAGCGGGAGGAGGGGAAATCTTCAAGAGACCCAGTACTTC.

The V and J genes are TRBV5-4 and TRBJ2-7; D may be TRBD1 (5 bases). Germline CDR1 reads SGHNT; CDR2 reads YYREEE (reference sequence). V was clipped by 0 bases and J by 4 bases, with 11 bases between them. The CDR3 is made up of 14 amino acids. CDR3 sequence (DNA): TGTGCCAGCAGCTTGGGCAGGGAAGATTACGAGCAGTACTTC. Amino acid sequence: CASSLGREDYEQYF.

CDR3 bases: TGTGCCAGCAGCTCCCTTCGACAGGGGTCCTACGAGCAGTACTTC. It translates to CASSSLRQGSYEQYF. V usage is TRBV7-9 and J usage is TRBJ2-7, with TRBD1 matching 8 bases. Trimming at V came to 4 bases and at J to 1 base, leaving 6 bases not matched to a gene. CDR3 length: 15 residues. Germline CDR1 reads SEHNR; CDR2 reads FQNEAQ (reference sequence).